This T cell receptor beta chain is drawn from a study of CD8+ T cells in alopecia areata. Overall study: Tofacitinib was given for 6 to 18 months, then stopped for 6 months. Study-wide results and caveats: How baseline CD8+ expansion relates to response remains uncertain (there was one nonresponder). With tofacitinib ongoing, many expanded lesional clones persisted in both scalp and blood. Unlike in mice, where it was clearer, TCR sharing across patients was less clear, possibly HLA-related.

This clone was counted only a few times. Its antigen is undetermined. V was cut by 4 bases and J by 4 bases, with 14 bases left in between. The CDR3 loop spans 15 amino acids. The germline gives CDR1 SEHNR, CDR2 FQNEAQ (reference sequence). Treatment of the sample: oral pan-JAK inhibitor, 5-10 mg twice daily. Isolated RNA was reverse transcribed into cDNA used as the sequencing template. Sequencing used immunoSEQ multiplex PCR; TCRdb keeps in-frame clones, though not all of them. In the table there are approximately 180,000 clones, under 80% of which are singletons. This chain links TRBV7-9 with TRBJ2-1, with D possibly being TRBD2 (6 bases). This receptor was taken from a human donor with alopecia areata. The material was CD4+ T cells sorted from blood, obtained between weeks 49 and 50, from a patient treated with tofacitinib. The CDR3 nucleotides are TGTGCCAGCAGCTCGGGACTCCTAGTATACAATGAGCAGTTCTTC. This sequence encodes CASSSGLLVYNEQFF.